The rows below give T cell receptor beta chains drawn from one sample of a study of cytomegalovirus exposure and HLA in healthy donors. Here immunoSEQ multiplex PCR was the method, and the copy in TCRdb shows in-frame clones only, minus some. The sample includes under 150,000 clones, approximately 80% of them seen just once. The sequenced sample consisted of PBMCs. The receptor set was obtained from a woman aged 40-49 years in good health and CMV-seropositive. Both conserved end residues are part of each CDR3. A D gene is named only where the DNA matches it firmly. The listing skips clone size in some rows; elsewhere it reads once, few, many or a size class.

>-|few|TRBJ1-1|TRBV6-5
TGTGCCATCTCCGAGGGGAACACTGAAGCTTTCTTT
CAISEGNTEAFF
>-|-|TRBJ1-1|TRBV7-9
TGTGCCAGCAGCCAAGGGGGGGTGAACACTGAAGCTTTCTTT
CASSQGGVNTEAFF
>TRBD2|once|TRBJ2-3|TRBV9
TGTGCCAGCAGCGTAGCGGCGGGGGGACTAGCGGGGGGAGTTTACGCAGATACGCAGTATTTT
CASSVAAGGLAGGVYADTQYF
>-|-|TRBJ1-5|TRBV7-8
TGTGCCAGCAGCTTAGTGGAGCACCAGCCCCAGCATTTT
CASSLVEHQPQHF
>TRBD2|-|TRBJ2-7|TRBV6-6
TGTGCCAGCAGTTACTCGGGACTAGCGGGACCCGAGCAGTACTTC
CASSYSGLAGPEQYF
>TRBD2|-|TRBJ2-1|TRBV7-9
TGTGCCAGCAGCTCCGGGACTAGCGGGAATCACAATGAGCAGTTCTTC
CASSSGTSGNHNEQFF
>-|few|TRBJ2-4|TRBV6-1
TGTGCCAGCAGTGAAACGGCCAGGGAGTACTTC
CASSETAREYF
>TRBD2|-|TRBJ2-2|TRBV4-3
TGCGCCAGCAGCCAAGAAACTAGCGGGGCGAACACCGGGGAGCTGTTTTTT
CASSQETSGANTGELFF
>TRBD1|-|TRBJ2-7|TRBV7-3
TGTGCCAGCAGCCAGGGGACAGGGGCCGAGCAGTACTTC
CASSQGTGAEQYF
>-|-|TRBJ2-2|TRBV5-1
TGCGCCAGCAGCTTAGGACAGCCCTCGACGGGGGAGCTGTTTTTT
CASSLGQPSTGELFF
>TRBD1|-|TRBJ2-3|TRBV7-9
TGTGCCAGCAGCTGGACAGGGTCGCAGTATTTT
CASSWTGSQYF
>TRBD1|few|TRBJ1-2|TRBV28
TGTGCCAGCAGAACTAGGAAACAGGGGCCGCTGGGCTATGGCTACACCTTC
CASRTRKQGPLGYGYTF
>-|once|TRBJ1-1|TRBV15
TGTGCCACCAGCAGAGACAGGGCCCAGAACACTGAAGCTTTCTTT
CATSRDRAQNTEAFF